This T cell receptor beta chain was retrieved from a study of blood T cell repertoires in COVID-19 (dated by TCRdb to the early 2020s). About the study as a whole: The collaborator samples originated in the United States, Italy and Spain and spanned the acute and convalescent phases of COVID-19. The prospective study material was composed of cDNA or gDNA derived from T cells, B-cell-depleted T cells, or PBMCs. A freely available public database, intended as a resource for researchers studying the immune response to SARS-CoV-2, is where the repertoires were released. The sample metadata nearly always contained a de-identified subject ID, COVID-19 status, age in years and sex. HLA class I and class II types, where available, came from metadata supplied by the sample provider rather than from assay-based typing. The samples were drawn from two sources: the first 160 participants of the ongoing ImmuneRACE study, and 1,200 or so subjects contributed by 6 global collaborators. Subjects who had been exposed to COVID-19, were actively infected with it, or had recovered from it provided the deeply sampled blood TCRbeta repertoires that made up the dataset. Study-wide conclusions, independent of this receptor: How much clinical and demographic metadata was included differed by source and by participant, and the metadata was provided uncurated.

The immunoSEQ Assay, a bias-controlled multiplex PCR, was used to amplify TCRbeta CDR3 regions from genomic DNA. From the authors' description of their analysis: The number of nucleated cells in each sample was estimated by amplification of reference gene primers within the assay. To quantify the absolute abundance of each unique TCRbeta CDR3 rearrangement, sequence reads were collapsed and filtered. For each sample, productive Simpson clonality was calculated as the square root of Simpson's diversity index over productive rearrangements. This is the immuneACCESS table as TCRdb keeps it, with only in-frame sequences that have V and J called. A part of the clones is gone; compared with another copy, unresolved V genes explain less than half, and the rest is unexplained. D and trimming come from the DNA, and the V and J calls and clone size come from that table. The sample contains about 310,000 clones, about nine tenths of them found a single time. The ten top clones hold 2.5% to 3.5% of the sample.

With regard to this clone: The antigen it recognizes is unknown. Within one base of it there is no much larger clone, and no base qualities were kept.

One collaborating source in Seattle enrolled patients while the patients were actively infected and followed the patients over time throughout the course of disease. Each collaborating institution followed its own protocols to collect whole blood in K2EDTA tubes. Collaborator samples were shipped for TCRbeta analysis as frozen whole blood, isolated PBMCs, or DNA extracted from either sample type. This TCR derives from a woman aged 25 to 39 with COVID-19, enrolled during active disease. The sample consisted of peripheral blood.

The CDR3 sequence is CATSRDRGVQGTEAFF. The DNA reads TGTGCCACCAGCAGAGATCGGGGGGTGCAAGGCACTGAAGCTTTCTTT. This sequence uses TRBV15 and TRBJ1-1; possibly the D gene is TRBD1, per 5 matching bases. CDR1 and CDR2, looked up from the germline V gene (reference sequence), are LNHNV and YYDKDF. The CDR3 spans 16 residues, from the cysteine through the phenylalanine. Only the CDR3 part of the read is kept: 48 bases, read in frame from the first base. The junction shows trimming of 0 bases on V and 4 bases on J, plus 15 bases between the germline ends. Extended through the reference TRBV15 and TRBJ1-1 proteins, this CDR3 yields the full variable domain: DAMVIQNPRYQVTQFGKPVTLSCSQTLNHNVMYWYQQKSSQAPKLLFHYYDKDFNNEADTPDNFQSRRPNTSFCFLDIRSPGLGDTAMYLCATSRDRGVQGTEAFFGQGTRLTVV.